The sequence of this T cell receptor (beta chain) was determined in a study of identifying expanded T cells in peripheral blood. Study-wide points: Approximately 1.1 clones differed between technical replicates, versus around 16 and 19 over time. Roughly 2-week clone count variance significantly increased as total template count grew.

Clones were read by immunoSEQ multiplex PCR, and TCRdb kept only the in-frame ones, dropping some. Of about 91,000 clones detected, approximately 88% appear once; the ten largest clones hold under 4.5%. CDR1 LNHDA and CDR2 SQIVND come from the germline V gene (reference sequence). The V and J ends lost 5 bases and 1 base, in that order; junction bases with no gene match: 6. The CDR3 extends over 18 amino acids. As for this clone: Its antigen is not identified.

Collection occurred without any documented infections or immune events in donors. The chain is built from TRBV19 and TRBJ2-1; 15 bases match TRBD2. Material: blood. The sequence was collected from a person between 18 and 70 years old in good health. The CDR3 loop reads CASSGMGLAGGSYNEQFF. CDR3 bases: TGTGCCAGTAGTGGGATGGGACTAGCGGGAGGTTCCTACAATGAGCAGTTCTTC.